These 23 T cell receptor beta chains originate from one sample sequenced in a study of beta chain features in type 1 diabetes. These receptors have no known antigen. Notes on the study in general: Moderate but significant shortening of TCRB CDR3s was recorded in all four CD4+ subsets from Type 1 diabetes patients.

Expressed TCRB transcripts were sequenced, since all the RNA that had been isolated was reverse transcribed. Produced via immunoSEQ multiplex PCR; TCRdb's table is partial and in-frame only. The sample consists of about 340,000 clones, around 9.7% of them appearing once. The specimen was central memory CD4+ T cells from blood. The source of these receptors is a man aged 25 to 40 with type 1 diabetes.

This clone was counted a few times. This rearrangement joins TRBV7-2 to TRBJ2-3; D is uncertain. CDR1 is SGHTA, CDR2 FQGNSA, per germline. V lost 4 bases to trimming and J lost 7 bases, with 9 bases between them. The CDR3 has 12 amino acids. The DNA for the CDR3 is TGTGCCAGCAGCTCGGACGTCAATACGCAGTATTTT. It specifies CASSSDVNTQYF.

The rearrangement uses TRBV23-1 and TRBJ1-6, with D perhaps TRBD1 (5 bases). TRBV23-1 is noted as an ORF with a role that remains uncertain. V lost 7 bases, J lost 9 bases, and 25 bases lay in between. This CDR3 comprises 17 residues. CDR3 protein: CASTTSDTGTWGSPLHF. CDR3 nucleotide sequence: TGCGCCAGCACTACCTCGGACACCGGGACCTGGGGTTCACCCCTCCACTTT.

This clone occurred a few times. J is TRBJ2-7 and V is TRBV5-1; D remains ambiguous. The CDR3 length is 14 residues. V lost 4 bases to trimming and J lost 2 bases, with 13 bases between them. Germline V gives CDR1 SGHRS, CDR2 YFSETQ. The CDR3 DNA is TGCGCCAGCAGCGCCGCTCCGAACGCCTACGAGCAGTACTTC. The encoded protein is CASSAAPNAYEQYF.

This clone turned up a few times. The rearrangement joins TRBV9 to TRBJ2-3; 11 bases agree with TRBD2. The trim removed 3 bases at V and 2 bases at J, leaving 5 bases unmatched. The CDR3 is made up of 16 amino acids. Germline V gene sequence: CDR1 SGDLS, CDR2 YYNGEE. CDR3 sequence: CASSGRTSGPTDTQYF. CDR3 nucleotides: TGTGCCAGCAGCGGACGGACTAGCGGGCCCACAGATACGCAGTATTTT. Supplemented by reference TRBV9 and TRBJ2-3, the full variable domain reads DSGVTQTPKHLITATGQRVTLRCSPRSGDLSVYWYQQSLDQGLQFLIQYYNGEERAKGNILERFSAQQFPDLHSELNLSSLELGDSALYFCASSGRTSGPTDTQYFGPGTRLTVL.

This chain connects TRBV18 to TRBJ1-1, with unresolved D. The CDR3 is 14 amino acids. V lost 3 bases and J lost 0, with 8 bases in between. Germline CDR1 is KGHSH and CDR2 is LQKENI. The CDR3 sequence is CASSPGGLNTEAFF. CDR3 sequence (DNA): TGTGCCAGCTCACCGGGCGGGCTGAACACTGAAGCTTTCTTT.

This clone was recorded a few times. The CDR3 coding sequence is TGTGCCAGCAGCCCCCCCACTGGGCTAGCGGGGCTAAACAATGAGCAGTTCTTC. Its translation: CASSPPTGLAGLNNEQFF. The V and J genes are TRBV5-8 and TRBJ2-1, with 9 nucleotides matching TRBD2. The CDR3 sequence is 18 residues long. CDR1 and CDR2 (germline): SGHTS, YDEGEE. J gave up 5 bases and V 4 bases, and 16 bases lay outside the gene matches.

This clone was seen a few times. This sequence joins TRBV11-2 and TRBJ1-4; D is undetermined. Trimming shortened V by 1 base and J by 4 bases, and 10 bases separated the two germline ends. Germline loops: CDR1 SGHAT, CDR2 FQNNGV. The CDR3 covers 15 residues. CDR3 bases: TGTGCCAGCAGCTTAGGCCCCGCCGGTAATGAAAAACTGTTTTTT. This sequence encodes CASSLGPAGNEKLFF.

As DNA, the CDR3 is TGTGCCAGCAGCCCGAGATGGTTTTCCACTGAAGCTTTCTTT. The encoded protein is CASSPRWFSTEAFF. The V and J genes are TRBV7-2 and TRBJ1-1, with D unresolved. V was cut by 5 bases and J by 4 bases, with 14 bases left in between. Per the germline V gene, CDR1 is SGHTA and CDR2 is FQGNSA. The CDR3 extends over 14 amino acids.

The V gene is TRBV5-1, the J gene TRBJ2-2, with TRBD1 matching 9 bases. This CDR3 has 16 residues. The V and J ends lost 2 bases and 7 bases, in that order; junction bases with no gene match: 9. The germline gives CDR1 SGHRS, CDR2 YFSETQ. The CDR3 region is CASSFSGTGRDGELFF. In DNA, the CDR3 is TGCGCCAGCAGCTTTTCCGGGACAGGGAGGGACGGGGAGCTGTTTTTT.

This chain connects TRBV5-1 to TRBJ2-7; D may be TRBD1 (6 bases). The CDR3 has 14 amino acids. V was cut by 4 bases and J by 6 bases, with 17 bases left in between. CDR1 and CDR2 from the germline V gene are SGHRS and YFSETQ. CDR3 coding DNA: TGCGCCAGCAGCCAAAATATACAGGGAATCGAGCAGTACTTC. Translated, it gives CASSQNIQGIEQYF.

This clone was observed a few times. V usage is TRBV28 and J usage is TRBJ1-6; D is ambiguous. Trimming removed 10 bases at V and 7 bases at J, with 14 bases between. The CDR3 runs to 13 residues. Germline-derived CDR1 and CDR2 are MDHEN and SYDVKM. CDR3 sequence (DNA): TGTGCCACCACTGTCGGGGAAAATTCACCCCTCCACTTT. It is translated as CATTVGENSPLHF. The variable domain in full, with the rest retrieved from reference TRBV28 and TRBJ1-6, is DVKVTQSSRYLVKRTGEKVFLECVQDMDHENMFWYRQDPGLGLRLIYFSYDVKMKEKGDIPEGYSVSREKKERFSLILESASTNQTSMYLCATTVGENSPLHFGNGTRLTVT.

This rearrangement joins TRBV28 to TRBJ1-3, with 8 nucleotides matching TRBD1. This CDR3 region has 13 residues. Per germline, CDR1 MDHEN and CDR2 SYDVKM. J lost 6 bases, V lost 5 bases, and 3 bases had no gene match. The CDR3 nucleotides are TGTGCCAGCAGTCCGGACAGGGAAAACACCATATATTTT. The encoded protein is CASSPDRENTIYF.

This clone was recorded a few times. This chain links TRBV6-5 with TRBJ1-2; D is unclear. Germline-derived CDR1 and CDR2 are MNHEY and SVGAGI. The CDR3 spans 15 residues. The germline V and J ends were trimmed by 5 bases and 0 bases, with 13 bases remaining between them. The CDR3 region has the DNA TGTGCCAGCAGTCCCACCTATTCTCCTAACTATGGCTACACCTTC. It encodes CASSPTYSPNYGYTF.

The table lists this clone with a few counts. The chain uses TRBV9 and TRBJ2-5, with D possibly TRBD1 on 5 matching bases. The V and J ends lost 0 bases and 2 bases respectively, with 11 bases between them. Looked up from germline, CDR1 is SGDLS and CDR2 is YYNGEE. This CDR3 is 15 amino acids long. The CDR3 nucleotides read TGTGCCAGCAGCGTAGCGACAGCTACTCAAGAGACCCAGTACTTC. Protein sequence: CASSVATATQETQYF.

In this sample, this clone turned up a few times. The V gene is TRBV28, the J gene TRBJ1-2; no reliable D call. V dropped 1 base and J dropped 8 bases, with 17 bases sitting between them. The CDR3 extends over 15 amino acids. Looked up from germline, CDR1 is MDHEN and CDR2 is SYDVKM. The DNA for the CDR3 is TGTGCCAGCAGTTTATCAGGCAGCCTCATTGGAGGCTACACCTTC. Encoded protein: CASSLSGSLIGGYTF.

This clone was seen a few times. The CDR3 DNA is TGTGCCAGCAGCTCCTCGGACTCACGGGATACGCAGTATTTT. Translating it yields CASSSSDSRDTQYF. The chain recombines TRBV7-9 with TRBJ2-3; tentatively, D is TRBD2 (5 bases). Germline CDR1 is SEHNR and CDR2 is FQNEAQ (reference sequence). This CDR3 is built from 14 residues. The ends were cut back, 4 bases at V and 6 bases at J, with 14 bases in the middle.

This clone came up a few times. The CDR3 DNA is TGTGCCAGCAGCCCCGGGAGGGGTATGGGAAACACCATATATTTT. Translated, it gives CASSPGRGMGNTIYF. The chain links TRBV11-2 to TRBJ1-3; maybe TRBD1 (5 bases). From germline, CDR1 is SGHAT and CDR2 FQNNGV. This CDR3 is 15 amino acids long. Trimming stripped 5 bases from V and 4 bases from J, with 15 bases between.

J is TRBJ2-2 and V is TRBV9; D is unresolved. This CDR3 contains 15 residues. Germline lookup yields CDR1 SGDLS and CDR2 YYNGEE. With 4 bases removed from V and 1 base from J, the gap between germline ends came to 11 bases. The CDR3 bases are TGTGCCAGCAGCCCAAATTCAGAGAACACCGGGGAGCTGTTTTTT. It is translated as CASSPNSENTGELFF.

This clone appeared a few times. The CDR3 here is CASSFTSFYEQYF. In DNA form, the CDR3 reads TGTGCCAGCAGTTTCACATCATTCTACGAGCAGTACTTC. The J gene is TRBJ2-7, the V gene TRBV28; D not certain. This CDR3 comprises 13 residues. The germline V and J ends were trimmed by 3 bases and 3 bases, with 9 bases remaining between them. The V gene's germline CDR1 is MDHEN and CDR2 SYDVKM.

This clone came up a few times. This chain uses TRBV30 with TRBJ2-2; D gene ambiguous. The germline gives CDR1 GTSNPN, CDR2 SVGIG (reference sequence). CDR3 length equals 14 residues. Deletions cut 1 base from V and 0 bases from J, with 6 bases between. The CDR3 DNA follows: TGTGCCTGGAGTGGCCCCTCGAACACCGGGGAGCTGTTTTTT. This gives the protein CAWSGPSNTGELFF. The variable domain in full, with the rest retrieved from reference TRBV30 and TRBJ2-2, is SQTIHQWPATLVQPVGSPLSLECTVEGTSNPNLYWYRQAAGRGLQLLFYSVGIGQISSEVPQNLSASRPQDRQFILSSKKLLLSDSGFYLCAWSGPSNTGELFFGEGSRLTVL.

The chain uses TRBV27 and TRBJ2-7, with TRBD1 identical over 9 bases. Germline V gene data show CDR1 as MNHEY and CDR2 as SMNVEV (reference sequence). The CDR3 sequence is 16 residues long. J lost 2 bases, V lost 6 bases, and 11 bases had no gene match. The DNA of the CDR3 is TGTGCCAGCAGCCTCAGGTTGGGGACAGGGACCTACGAGCAGTACTTC. Translation: CASSLRLGTGTYEQYF.

This clone was observed a handful of times. In the same sample, other DNA sequences code for this CDR3. CDR3 DNA sequence: TGTGCCAGCAGTTTATCAGGGTACCAAGAGACCCAGTACTTC. Its protein is CASSLSGYQETQYF. The rearrangement links TRBV27 to TRBJ2-5; D unclear. The CDR3 is 14 amino acids. Trimming took off 0 bases at V and 0 bases at J, with 5 bases between the two ends. Per germline, CDR1 MNHEY and CDR2 SMNVEV (reference sequence).

This rearrangement joins TRBV9 to TRBJ2-3; D unresolved. The CDR3 spans 12 residues. Per the germline V gene, CDR1 is SGDLS and CDR2 is YYNGEE. The V end was cut by 0 bases, the J end by 11 bases, with 10 bases between. CDR3 nucleotide sequence: TGTGCCAGCAGCGTAGACGTAGGGTGGCAGTATTTT. This gives the protein CASSVDVGWQYF.